This T cell receptor (beta chain) was captured by sequencing in a study of blood T cell repertoires in COVID-19. Study as a whole: Samples taken during acute and convalescent COVID-19 were collected in the United States, Italy and Spain. The cDNA or gDNA used as material had been derived from T cells, B-cell-depleted T cells, or PBMCs.

This CDR3 has 14 residues. Germline CDR1 is SGDLS and CDR2 is YYNGEE. V lost 1 base and J lost 8; bases outside the gene matches: 7. In the original processing: By means of reference gene primer amplification, nucleated cell counts were estimated. Some clones are missing from TCRdb's copy, which holds only in-frame ones; the method was immunoSEQ multiplex PCR. D and trimming were read from the DNA, whereas the V and J calls and clone size are those reported in that table. The profile shows almost 300,000 clones, around 87% of them singletons. This clone was observed a few times. This sequence joins TRBV9 and TRBJ1-1, with 8 bases that match TRBD1. This sequence originates from a man aged 70-80 years with acute or convalescent COVID-19. The sample taken for sequencing was peripheral blood. The CDR3 spells CASSVLITGGEAFF. The CDR3, as DNA: TGTGCCAGCAGCGTATTGATTACAGGGGGAGAAGCTTTCTTT.